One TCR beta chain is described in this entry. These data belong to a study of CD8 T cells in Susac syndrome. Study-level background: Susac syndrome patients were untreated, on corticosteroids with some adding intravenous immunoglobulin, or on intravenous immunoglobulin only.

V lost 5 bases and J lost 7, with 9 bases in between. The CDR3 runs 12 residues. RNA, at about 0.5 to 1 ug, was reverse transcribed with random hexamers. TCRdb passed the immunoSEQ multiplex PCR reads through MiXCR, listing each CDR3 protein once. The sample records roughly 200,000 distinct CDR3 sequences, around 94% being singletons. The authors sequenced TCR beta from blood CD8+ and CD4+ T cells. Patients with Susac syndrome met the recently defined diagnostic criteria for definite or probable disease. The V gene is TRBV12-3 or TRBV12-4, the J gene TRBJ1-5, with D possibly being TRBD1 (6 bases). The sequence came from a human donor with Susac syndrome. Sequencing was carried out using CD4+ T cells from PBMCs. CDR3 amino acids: CASSTGYQPQHF. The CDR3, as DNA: TGTGCCAGCAGTACAGGGTACCAGCCCCAGCATTTT.